This T cell receptor beta chain was recovered during a study of cytomegalovirus exposure and HLA in healthy donors. As for the study in general: Among roughly 180 million T cells, an earlier analysis found 117 million unique TCR beta sequences.

This PCR relied on a set of 60 Vbeta primers and 13 Jbeta primers. Data came from immunoSEQ multiplex PCR; TCRdb stores just in-frame clones and leaves some out. Among 130,000 to 150,000 clones listed, roughly four fifths were seen once. Germline CDR1 SEHNR, CDR2 FQNEAQ (reference sequence). This CDR3 comprises 14 residues. Concerning this clone itself: Sequence at one end of the junction differs from germline and may be a read error.

The sequenced material came from PBMCs. The origin of this receptor is a man in his forties or fifties in good health and CMV-seropositive. The rearrangement links TRBV7-9 to TRBJ2-7; TRBD2 might be the D (5 bases). The CDR3 protein is CSSSSREGEYEQYF. The CDR3 DNA follows: TGTTCCAGCAGCTCTAGAGAGGGAGAGTACGAGCAGTACTTC.